This entry concerns a single TCR beta chain. This clonotype was picked up a small number of times. The target of this receptor is not known. Per-nucleotide qualities are absent, and no much larger clonotype sits a single base away. Ficoll-Paque density gradient centrifugation was the method used to isolate PBMCs. Sequencing took place on an Illumina NovaSeq 6000. Using 5'RACE with constant-segment primers, TCRalpha and TCRbeta cDNA libraries were constructed, with sample barcodes and unique molecular identifiers added in the process. Trizol reagent was used to extract RNA from every sample. Library amplification was performed in two PCR steps, and a second sample barcode and Illumina TruSeq adapters were introduced in the second step. The libraries were sequenced on an Illumina NovaSeq using 2 x 150 bp paired-end reads. From the authors' description of their analysis: With migec v1.2.7, reads were demultiplexed and then collapsed into UMI-guided consensus sequences. Using mixcr v2.1.11, UMI consensuses were aligned to TRA and TRB V and J templates and then assembled into clonotypes. Clonotypes were classified as expanded or contracted when called significant by both edgeR and NoisET, with noise models trained on biological replicates. edgeR calls used a false discovery rate-adjusted p below 0.01 and a log2 fold-change threshold of 1. As an exploratory analysis of dynamics, max-normalized trajectories of the 1000 most abundant clonotypes were examined by PCA with hierarchical clustering. Separately sequenced CD4+ and CD8+ repertoires were used to assign a CD4 or CD8 phenotype to each responding clone. TCRdb handled the public reads itself, with Q25 trimming in fastp and clone calling in MiXCR, and kept productive beta chains. When rows share a CDR3 protein, they turn into one entry using the most common DNA and genes. TCRdb's processing, not the authors', yielded these V and J calls. The table for this sample lists around 300,000 distinct CDR3 sequences; roughly an eighth of them were counted only once. 21% of the sample lies in the top ten.

The data are from a study of T-cell memory formation after mild COVID-19 (dated by TCRdb to 2020 to 2023). For the wider study: TCR sequence clusters from the two donors were found to be largely donor specific. In a couple of donors, T-cell clones that expanded and contracted after mild COVID-19 were tracked by sequencing TCRalpha and TCRbeta repertoires over time. Two young, previously healthy adult volunteers, one female and one male, were included in the cohort. Broad study findings and their caveats: Contracting CD4+ clones turned up mainly in the CM and EM memory subsets, whereas EMRA was where CD8+ clones were enriched. Whether the second-wave clones peaking on day 37 were SARS-CoV-2 specific was not confirmed. Balanced CD4/CD8 phenotypes were observed for clones contracting from day 15 to 85, whereas a bias towards CD4+ was observed for a second wave of clones expanding from day 15 to 37. The study included only a couple of mild cases, and larger cohorts that include severe cases with pre-infection samples were judged to be necessary. Some responding clones were detected in pre-infection memory, suggesting pre-existing cross-reactive memory T cells joined the SARS-CoV-2 response.

Sequencing was performed on PBMCs or a T cell subset sorted from them (not recorded which). The clonotype was recovered from a man aged 18 to 29 who had mild COVID-19 (a few samples of this study predate the infection). The sample titles of this study are shuffled in the database, so cell type and time point are left out; the donor was told from shared clones.

The DNA reads as follows: TGTGCCAGCAGCTTGGGACCGGGACTCATCACAGATACGCAGTATTTT. It translates as CASSLGPGLITDTQYF. The chain was built from TRBV5-6 and TRBJ2-3, and possibly TRBD2, on 6 matching bases. Trimming takes 0 bases from V and 2 bases from J, and the germline ends sit 13 bases apart. CDR1 and CDR2 (SGHDT, YYEEEE) derive from the germline V gene. Counted from cysteine to phenylalanine, this CDR3 has 16 amino acids. Here the CDR3 DNA is all that survives: 48 bases in frame from base 1.